Listed below are T cell receptor beta chains from one sample, sequenced in a study of beta chain features in type 1 diabetes. Assay used: immunoSEQ multiplex PCR; TCRdb lists only in-frame clones, some missing. The sample contains 400,000 to 600,000 clones, approximately 30% of which appear only once. What was sequenced was naive CD4+ T cells from blood. All receptors come from a man aged 18 to 30 in good health. The CDR3 runs from the conserved cysteine through the conserved F or W. D genes are given only for firm matches. Size tells how often a clone was seen (once, few, many) or the class of an expanded clone, and some rows leave it out.

TRBJ1-1,TRBV6-1,-,-,CASSEGTLGAFF,TGTGCCAGCAGTGAAGGGACCCTTGGAGCTTTCTTT
TRBJ2-7,TRBV1,-,-,CTSSQGKSGPYEQYF,TGCACCAGCAGCCAAGGTAAAAGCGGACCCTACGAGCAGTACTTC
TRBJ2-1,TRBV18,-,-,CASSPSVNYNEQFF,TGTGCCAGCTCACCCTCCGTGAACTACAATGAGCAGTTCTTC
TRBJ2-6,TRBV2,few,-,CASRPNRGTDSGANVLTF,TGTGCCAGCAGGCCTAACCGAGGGACCGACTCTGGGGCCAACGTCCTGACTTTC
TRBJ2-4,TRBV29-1,-,TRBD1,CSVETDRVKNIQYF,TGCAGCGTAGAAACGGACAGGGTTAAAAACATTCAGTACTTC
TRBJ1-2,TRBV4-1,few,TRBD1,CASRQPGQGRGYTF,TGCGCCAGCAGACAACCGGGACAGGGTCGAGGCTACACCTTC
TRBJ2-1,TRBV25-1,few,-,CASSEPGVNEQFF,TGTGCCAGCAGTGAACCGGGGGTCAATGAGCAGTTCTTC
TRBJ2-7,TRBV19,-,TRBD1,CASSIRTGETYEQYF,TGTGCCAGTAGTATCAGGACAGGGGAAACCTACGAGCAGTACTTC
TRBJ2-5,TRBV5-1,-,-,CASAMSGTQETQYF,TGCGCCAGCGCCATGTCGGGGACCCAAGAGACCCAGTACTTC
TRBJ2-1,TRBV4-2,-,TRBD2,CASSQDPAGQYNEQFF,TGTGCCAGCAGCCAAGATCCAGCGGGGCAATACAATGAGCAGTTCTTC
TRBJ2-7,TRBV27,few,-,CASSRSPNGYEQYF,TGTGCCAGCAGTCGGTCCCCCAATGGGTACGAGCAGTACTTC
TRBJ2-1,TRBV29-1,-,-,CSVREDSYNEQFF,TGCAGCGTTAGGGAGGACTCCTACAATGAGCAGTTCTTC
TRBJ2-4,TRBV13,-,-,CASSLARGIQYF,TGTGCCAGCAGCTTAGCACGAGGCATTCAGTACTTC
TRBJ2-7,TRBV25-1,-,-,CASSEGYEQYF,TGTGCCAGCAGTGAAGGGTACGAGCAGTACTTC
TRBJ2-2,TRBV4-1,-,-,CASSQVSGRNTGELFF,TGCGCCAGCAGCCAAGTATCAGGGAGGAACACCGGGGAGCTGTTTTTT
TRBJ2-3,TRBV4-1,few,-,CASSLFSGTDTQYF,TGCGCCAGCAGCCTCTTTAGCGGCACAGATACGCAGTATTTT
TRBJ2-5,TRBV7-8,-,-,CASSDRIREKTQYF,TGTGCCAGCAGCGATCGCATCAGGGAGAAGACCCAGTACTTC
TRBJ2-7,TRBV30,few,-,CAWSQGWSSYEQYF,TGTGCCTGGAGTCAAGGGTGGAGCTCCTACGAGCAGTACTTC
TRBJ2-3,TRBV15,few,-,CATSRDPWVTDTQYF,TGTGCCACCAGCAGAGATCCCTGGGTCACAGATACGCAGTATTTT
TRBJ2-7,TRBV7-9,few,TRBD2,CASSLEAGVRPSYEQYF,TGTGCCAGCAGCTTAGAGGCGGGGGTGCGCCCTTCCTACGAGCAGTACTTC
TRBJ2-1,TRBV29-1,few,-,CSLVHSGSYNEQFF,TGCAGCCTTGTCCATAGCGGCTCCTACAATGAGCAGTTCTTC
TRBJ1-5,TRBV5-1,-,TRBD1,CASSAGQGGNQPQHF,TGCGCCAGCAGCGCAGGACAGGGAGGCAATCAGCCCCAGCATTTT
TRBJ2-7,TRBV18,-,-,CASSLYEQYF,TGTGCCAGCTCACTTTACGAGCAGTACTTC
TRBJ1-2,TRBV30,-,-,CAWMGPLYGYTF,TGTGCCTGGATGGGACCTTTATATGGCTACACCTTC
TRBJ1-1,TRBV19,-,-,CASSIEAGINTEAFF,TGTGCCAGTAGTATAGAGGCCGGAATCAACACTGAAGCTTTCTTT
TRBJ1-5,TRBV6-5,-,-,CASRRAGDQPQHF,TGTGCCAGCAGACGTGCGGGGGATCAGCCCCAGCATTTT
TRBJ2-3,TRBV2,-,-,CASSEGSTDTQYF,TGTGCCAGCAGTGAGGGTAGCACAGATACGCAGTATTTT
TRBJ1-1,TRBV7-9,-,-,CASLGLREAFF,TGTGCCAGCTTGGGCCTCAGGGAAGCTTTCTTT
TRBJ1-5,TRBV6-1,few,TRBD1,CASSDRQGGSPTQPQHF,TGTGCCAGCAGTGACAGACAGGGGGGGAGCCCAACCCAGCCCCAGCATTTT
TRBJ2-1,TRBV7-2,-,-,CASSPARGYDEQFF,TGTGCCAGCAGCCCAGCAAGGGGGTACGATGAGCAGTTCTTC
TRBJ2-1,TRBV27,-,TRBD2,CASRRLANYNEQFF,TGTGCCAGCCGTAGACTAGCGAACTACAATGAGCAGTTCTTC
TRBJ1-1,TRBV29-1,-,-,CSVVNNLNTEAFF,TGCAGCGTTGTCAACAATTTGAACACTGAAGCTTTCTTT
TRBJ2-7,TRBV10-3,few,TRBD1,CAINDRGRSYEQYF,TGTGCCATCAACGACAGGGGACGGTCCTACGAGCAGTACTTC
TRBJ2-5,TRBV7-8,-,-,CASSSRQAQETQYF,TGTGCCAGCAGCAGCCGACAGGCCCAAGAGACCCAGTACTTC
TRBJ2-1,TRBV25-1,-,TRBD2,CASSTSGSYNEQFF,TGTGCCAGCAGTACTAGCGGGTCCTACAATGAGCAGTTCTTC
TRBJ2-3,TRBV10-3,-,-,CAISPSRTVSTDTQYF,TGTGCCATCAGTCCCTCTCGGACAGTTAGCACAGATACGCAGTATTTT
TRBJ2-2,TRBV2,-,TRBD2,CASSVRLAGHTGELFF,TGTGCCAGCAGTGTTCGACTAGCGGGTCACACCGGGGAGCTGTTTTTT
TRBJ2-7,TRBV4-2,-,TRBD2,CASSQLADYQSYEQYF,TGTGCCAGCAGCCAGCTAGCGGATTACCAATCCTACGAGCAGTACTTC
TRBJ1-4,TRBV9,few,-,CASTAGPAGEKLFF,TGTGCCAGCACCGCGGGGCCGGCGGGAGAAAAACTGTTTTTT
TRBJ1-2,TRBV9,-,-,CASSVGGGGGYGYTF,TGTGCCAGCAGCGTGGGAGGAGGCGGAGGCTATGGCTACACCTTC
TRBJ2-3,TRBV29-1,-,-,CSVAPGLGSDTQYF,TGCAGCGTTGCCCCGGGACTGGGGTCGGATACGCAGTATTTT
TRBJ2-5,TRBV25-1,-,-,CASSITGTPEETQYF,TGTGCCAGCAGTATCACCGGGACACCCGAAGAGACCCAGTACTTC
TRBJ2-1,TRBV19,-,-,CASSIVLYNEQFF,TGTGCCAGTAGTATAGTCCTGTACAATGAGCAGTTCTTC
TRBJ2-7,TRBV4-2,-,TRBD2,CASSQDWFRLAGYYEQYF,TGTGCCAGCAGCCAAGATTGGTTCCGGCTAGCGGGCTACTACGAGCAGTACTTC
TRBJ1-1,TRBV20-1,-,-,CRLTDNTEAFF,TGCAGGTTGACGGACAACACTGAAGCTTTCTTT
TRBJ2-3,TRBV30,few,-,CAWSVQRQHTDTQYF,TGTGCCTGGAGTGTTCAGAGACAGCACACAGATACGCAGTATTTT
TRBJ2-7,TRBV7-2,-,-,CASSLGYYEQYF,TGTGCCAGCAGCTTAGGTTATTACGAGCAGTACTTC
TRBJ2-5,TRBV7-7,-,TRBD1,CASSSTGEETQYF,TGTGCCAGCAGCTCAACAGGGGAGGAGACCCAGTACTTC
TRBJ2-7,TRBV7-9,-,TRBD2,CASSWARGLAYEQYF,TGTGCCAGCAGCTGGGCGCGGGGGTTGGCCTACGAGCAGTACTTC
TRBJ2-1,TRBV9,once,TRBD2,CASSPPGLAGGGEQFF,TGTGCCAGCAGCCCGCCCGGACTAGCGGGAGGGGGTGAGCAGTTCTTC
TRBJ2-3,TRBV7-6,-,TRBD2,CASSLGLAGAFGTDTQYF,TGTGCCAGCAGCTTAGGCCTAGCGGGAGCATTTGGGACAGATACGCAGTATTTT
TRBJ2-6,TRBV4-1,few,-,CASSHRTFTGANVLTF,TGCGCCAGCAGCCACAGGACATTTACTGGGGCCAACGTCCTGACTTTC
TRBJ2-6,TRBV28,few,-,CASSPGITSGANVLTF,TGTGCCAGCAGCCCAGGGATAACTTCCGGGGCCAACGTCCTGACTTTC
TRBJ2-1,TRBV30,-,-,CAWRPLGGASYNEQFF,TGTGCCTGGAGGCCCTTAGGGGGGGCCTCCTACAATGAGCAGTTCTTC
TRBJ2-1,TRBV12-5,-,TRBD2,CASGLGLAGRNEQFF,TGTGCTAGTGGTTTGGGACTAGCGGGGAGGAATGAGCAGTTCTTC
TRBJ2-1,TRBV5-1,few,TRBD2,CASSLSGSFYNEQFF,TGCGCCAGCAGCTTAAGCGGGAGTTTCTACAATGAGCAGTTCTTC
TRBJ2-1,TRBV2,few,TRBD2,CASSRTSGRLNEQFF,TGTGCCAGCAGTAGGACTAGCGGGAGGCTCAATGAGCAGTTCTTC
TRBJ2-3,TRBV23-1,-,TRBD2,CASNRRSGGITDTQYF,TGCGCCAGCAACCGGCGCAGCGGGGGGATCACAGATACGCAGTATTTT
TRBJ2-3,TRBV5-1,-,TRBD2,CASSLRAGQSTDTQYF,TGCGCCAGCAGCTTGCGAGCGGGGCAGAGCACAGATACGCAGTATTTT
TRBJ1-1,TRBV29-1,-,-,CSVEETVNTEAFF,TGCAGCGTTGAAGAGACAGTGAACACTGAAGCTTTCTTT